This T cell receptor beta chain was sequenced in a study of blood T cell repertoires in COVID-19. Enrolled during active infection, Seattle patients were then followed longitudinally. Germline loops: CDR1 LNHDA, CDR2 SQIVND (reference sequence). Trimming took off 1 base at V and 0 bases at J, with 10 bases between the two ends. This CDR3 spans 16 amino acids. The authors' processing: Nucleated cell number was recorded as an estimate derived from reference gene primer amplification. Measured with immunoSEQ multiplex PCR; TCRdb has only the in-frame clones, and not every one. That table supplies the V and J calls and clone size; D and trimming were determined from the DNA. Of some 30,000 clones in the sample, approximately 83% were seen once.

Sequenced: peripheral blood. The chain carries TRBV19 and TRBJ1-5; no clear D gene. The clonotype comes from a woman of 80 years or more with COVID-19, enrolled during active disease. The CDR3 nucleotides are TGTGCCAGTAGTATAGGGGGAGGGCTTAGCAATCAGCCCCAGCATTTT. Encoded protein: CASSIGGGLSNQPQHF.